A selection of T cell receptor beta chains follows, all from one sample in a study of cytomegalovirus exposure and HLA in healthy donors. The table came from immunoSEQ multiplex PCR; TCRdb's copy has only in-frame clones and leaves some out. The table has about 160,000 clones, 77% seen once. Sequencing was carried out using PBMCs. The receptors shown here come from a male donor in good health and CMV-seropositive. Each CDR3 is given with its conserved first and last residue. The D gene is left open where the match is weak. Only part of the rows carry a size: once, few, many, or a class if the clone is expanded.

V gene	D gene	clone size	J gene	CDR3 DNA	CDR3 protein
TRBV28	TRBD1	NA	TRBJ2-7	TGTGCCAGCAGTTTATTTCAGTGGGGGACAGCGCCGCGCGAGCAGTACTTC	CASSLFQWGTAPREQYF
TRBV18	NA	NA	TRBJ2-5	TGTGCCAGCTCACCGGGGGGAAAGGAGACCCAGTACTTC	CASSPGGKETQYF
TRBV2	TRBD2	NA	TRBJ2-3	TGTGCCAGCATTTTGACTAGCGGGGCCCGCACAGATACGCAGTATTTT	CASILTSGARTDTQYF
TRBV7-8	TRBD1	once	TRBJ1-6	TGTGCCAGCAGCCAGAGACAGGGGTCGAATTCACCCCTCCACTTT	CASSQRQGSNSPLHF
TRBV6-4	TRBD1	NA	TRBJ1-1	TGTGCCAGCAGTGACTGGTCCCGGGACAGGGTTGGAACTTTCTTT	CASSDWSRDRVGTFF
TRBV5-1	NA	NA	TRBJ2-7	TGCGCCAGCAGTGCGGGGTACTCCTACGAGCAGTACTTC	CASSAGYSYEQYF
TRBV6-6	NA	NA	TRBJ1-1	TGTGCCAGCAGTTCTAGGCAGGGGACAAACACTGAAGCTTTCTTT	CASSSRQGTNTEAFF
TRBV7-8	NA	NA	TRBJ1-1	TGTGCCAGCAGCTTAGCAGCTGACACTGAAGCTTTCTTT	CASSLAADTEAFF
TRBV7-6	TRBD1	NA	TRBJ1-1	TGTGCCAGCAGTTCCGGACAGGGGGCGCGAGGAGCTGAAGCTTTCTTT	CASSSGQGARGAEAFF
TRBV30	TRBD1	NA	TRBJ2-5	TGTGCCTGGAGGGGTGGGACAGGAGGTCAAGAGACCCAGTACTTC	CAWRGGTGGQETQYF
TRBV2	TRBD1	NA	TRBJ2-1	TGTGCCAGCAATGGACAGGGATCGGGTTCCTACAATGAGCAGTTCTTC	CASNGQGSGSYNEQFF
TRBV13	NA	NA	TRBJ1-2	TGTGCCAGCAGCCTGTCAGGGGAAGGAGGCTACACCTTC	CASSLSGEGGYTF
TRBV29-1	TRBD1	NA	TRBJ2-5	TGCAGCGTTGGAGACAGGGGGCCGGGAAAGACCCAGTACTTC	CSVGDRGPGKTQYF
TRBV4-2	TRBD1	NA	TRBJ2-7	TGTGCCAGCAGCCAAGCGGGACAGCCGGTCTCCTACGAGCAGTACTTC	CASSQAGQPVSYEQYF
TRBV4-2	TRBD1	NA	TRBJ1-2	TGTGCCAGCAGCCAAGAGTCAGGGGGCGACTATGGCTACACCTTC	CASSQESGGDYGYTF
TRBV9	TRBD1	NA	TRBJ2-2	TGTGCCAGCAGCAAGACAGGGCGTGGCACCGGGGAGCTGTTTTTT	CASSKTGRGTGELFF
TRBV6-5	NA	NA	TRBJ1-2	TGTGCCAGCAGCAAAGGACAATCCACGTATGGCTACACCTTC	CASSKGQSTYGYTF
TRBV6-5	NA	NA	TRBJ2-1	TGTGCCAGCAGTGCCCGGGGAGTTAATGAGCAGTTCTTC	CASSARGVNEQFF
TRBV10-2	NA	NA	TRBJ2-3	TGCGCCAGCGGGGGGACAGTGGAACCCAAAAACACAGATACGCAGTATTTT	CASGGTVEPKNTDTQYF
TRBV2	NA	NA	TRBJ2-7	TGTGCCAGCAGTGATGGAGGTCTCAGCTCCTACGAGCAGTACTTC	CASSDGGLSSYEQYF
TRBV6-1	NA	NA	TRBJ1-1	TGTGCCAGCAGTGAGGAAATAAGAGGGACTGAAGCTTTCTTT	CASSEEIRGTEAFF
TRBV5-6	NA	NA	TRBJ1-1	TGTGCCAGCAGCGTCGGGAACACTGAAGCTTTCTTT	CASSVGNTEAFF
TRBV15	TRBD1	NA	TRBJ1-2	TGTGCCACCAGCAGTGACAGGGGACCGGCCTTGGGAAGCTACACCTTC	CATSSDRGPALGSYTF
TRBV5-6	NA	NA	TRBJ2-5	TGTGCCAGCAGCCTCTCCCAAGAGACCCAGTACTTC	CASSLSQETQYF